This TCR beta chain stems from a study of regulatory T cells in long-lasting Graves disease. In the study overall: Freshly diagnosed Graves' patients had used antithyroid drugs for under 3 months.

In its sample, this clonotype was seen many times. This CDR3 contains 17 residues. CDR1 and CDR2 (germline): KGHDR, SFDVKD. The V end lost 4 bases, the J end lost 0 bases, and 15 bases lay between the germline ends. Described time point: newly diagnosed GD, antithyroid drugs for less than 3 months. TCR sequences were obtained from RNA taken from PBMCs. According to the study, TCR beta libraries were built with iRepertoire HTBI primers and CDR3-region Arm-PCR. Each CDR3 protein gets one entry after TCRdb re-called the multiplex PCR reads with MiXCR. Among 680,000 or so distinct CDR3 sequences listed, roughly 16% were seen once. These data also formed part of another study, on T cells in Graves' hyperthyroidism and ophthalmopathy. From that paper: TCR CDR3 underwent first-round RT-PCR with the HTBI primer set.

This material consisted of peripheral blood mononuclear cells (PBMCs), taken at new diagnosis, from a patient treated with antithyroid drugs. The V call is TRBV24-1, the J call TRBJ1-5, with D hard to call. The sequence was obtained from a woman between 25 and 40 years old with Graves disease. The CDR3 loop reads CATSDSASGGSNQPQHF. DNA of the CDR3: TGTGCCACCAGTGACTCTGCCAGTGGAGGTAGCAATCAGCCCCAGCATTTT.